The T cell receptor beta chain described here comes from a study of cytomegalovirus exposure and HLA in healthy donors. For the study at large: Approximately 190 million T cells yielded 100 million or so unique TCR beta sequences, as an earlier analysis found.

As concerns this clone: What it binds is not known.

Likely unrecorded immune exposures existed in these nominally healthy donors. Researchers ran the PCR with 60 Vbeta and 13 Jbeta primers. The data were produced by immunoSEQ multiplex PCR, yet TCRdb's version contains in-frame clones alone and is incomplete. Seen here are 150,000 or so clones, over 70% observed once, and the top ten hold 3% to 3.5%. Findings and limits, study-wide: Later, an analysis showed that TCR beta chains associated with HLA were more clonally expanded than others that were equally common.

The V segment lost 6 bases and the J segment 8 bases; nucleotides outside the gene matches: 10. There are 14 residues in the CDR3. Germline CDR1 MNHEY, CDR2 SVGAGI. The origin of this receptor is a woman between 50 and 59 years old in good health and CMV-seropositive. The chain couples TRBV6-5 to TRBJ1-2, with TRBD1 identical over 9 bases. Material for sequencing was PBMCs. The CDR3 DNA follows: TGTGCCAGCAGACCCACAGGGGGCGCCGAGGGCTACACCTTC. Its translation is CASRPTGGAEGYTF.